A single sample gave rise to the 22 T cell receptor beta chains below, sequenced in a study of cytomegalovirus exposure and HLA in healthy donors. Primers: 60 Vbeta forward and 13 Jbeta reverse. Assay used: immunoSEQ multiplex PCR; TCRdb lists only in-frame clones, some missing. The sample totals about 53,000 clones. The specimen sequenced was PBMCs. Receptors were obtained from a woman aged 18-29 years in good health and CMV-seronegative.

This chain links TRBV6-5 with TRBJ2-1; maybe TRBD2 (5 bases). This CDR3 is built from 14 residues. V was shortened by 2 bases and J by 8 bases, with 13 bases between the two germline ends. Germline CDR1 MNHEY, CDR2 SVGAGI. The CDR3 nucleotides read TGTGCCAGCAGTTACCTCCCACGGGGTCATGAGCAGTTCTTC. It is translated as CASSYLPRGHEQFF.

The V and J genes are TRBV4-2 and TRBJ2-3; 13 bases agree with TRBD2. CDR3 length equals 19 residues. The germline gives CDR1 LGHNA, CDR2 YNFKEQ. Unmatched junction bases numbered 10, after V lost 2 bases and J lost 2 bases. The CDR3 loop reads CASSQRLGTSGTDTDTQYF. As DNA, the CDR3 is TGTGCCAGCAGCCAACGTCTAGGGACTAGCGGGACCGACACAGATACGCAGTATTTT.

V gene TRBV25-1 combines with J gene TRBJ2-7; 12 bases match TRBD1. V shed 5 bases, J shed 7 bases, and the junction held 6 bases outside the gene matches. CDR3 size: 14 residues. The germline CDR1 and CDR2 sequences are MGHDK and SYGVNS. This CDR3 is CASSWDRGLGEQYF. In DNA, the CDR3 is TGTGCCAGCAGTTGGGACAGGGGGCTGGGGGAGCAGTACTTC.

The chain recombines TRBV5-1 with TRBJ2-1; D remains ambiguous. V was cut by 4 bases and J by 2 bases, with 13 bases left in between. CDR3 length: 15 residues. Germline V gene sequence: CDR1 SGHRS, CDR2 YFSETQ. For the CDR3, the DNA is TGCGCCAGCAGCCCCGACACCTTAACCTACAATGAGCAGTTCTTC. Protein product: CASSPDTLTYNEQFF.

V usage is TRBV2 and J usage is TRBJ1-3; D unclear. The germline V and J ends were trimmed by 2 bases and 0 bases, with 8 bases remaining between them. CDR3 length equals 15 residues. Germline-derived CDR1 and CDR2 are SNHLY and FYNNEI. The DNA of the CDR3 is TGTGCCAGCAGTGAAAGTTACGGCTCTGGAAACACCATATATTTT. This sequence encodes CASSESYGSGNTIYF.

The chain is built from TRBV28 and TRBJ2-7; 9 nucleotides line up with TRBD2. CDR1 MDHEN and CDR2 SYDVKM come from the germline V gene. The CDR3 has 14 amino acids. The V gene end was trimmed by 8 bases and the J gene end by 1 base; junction bases not matched to a gene: 6. In DNA, the CDR3 is TGTGCCAGCCTAGGACTAGCGCAATCCTACGAGCAGTACTTC. Its translation: CASLGLAQSYEQYF.

V usage is TRBV29-1 and J usage is TRBJ1-3; TRBD1 matches 7 bases. CDR1 SQVTM and CDR2 ANQGSEA come from the germline V gene. This CDR3 is 13 amino acids long. The ends lost 8 bases at V and 3 bases at J; junction bases unmatched: 7. CDR3: CSTQTGFGNTIYF. CDR3 nucleotides: TGCAGCACCCAGACAGGGTTTGGAAACACCATATATTTT. The variable domain in full, with the rest retrieved from reference TRBV29-1 and TRBJ1-3, is SAVISQKPSRDICQRGTSLTIQCQVDSQVTMMFWYRQQPGQSLTLIATANQGSEATYESGFVIDKFPISRPNLTFSTLTVSNMSPEDSSIYLCSTQTGFGNTIYFGEGSWLTVV.

The V and J genes are TRBV6-1 and TRBJ1-1, with 7 bases matching TRBD1. CDR1 and CDR2 (germline): MNHNS, SASEGT. The junction had 9 bases not matched to a gene; V was cut back by 4 bases and J by 7 bases. The CDR3 has 14 residues. DNA for the CDR3: TGTGCCAGCAGTGGGAAAGGGACAGAGAGTGAAGCTTTCTTT. Its protein product is CASSGKGTESEAFF.

The chain employs TRBV11-3 and TRBJ2-3; possible D gene TRBD2, 7 bases. The CDR3 length is 15 residues. With 5 bases removed from V and 0 bases from J, the gap between germline ends came to 12 bases. Germline loops: CDR1 SGHNT, CDR2 YENEEA. This chain's CDR3 is CASSKGGSSTDTQYF. CDR3 DNA: TGTGCCAGCAGCAAGGGGGGGAGTAGCACAGATACGCAGTATTTT.

V and J are TRBV29-1 and TRBJ2-1; 11 bases are a match to TRBD2. Germline loops: CDR1 SQVTM, CDR2 ANQGSEA. Unmatched junction bases numbered 11, after V lost 2 bases and J lost 5 bases. The CDR3 is 17 amino acids. CDR3 sequence (DNA): TGCAGCGTTGAATACGAAGTAGCGGGGGGGAAAGACAATGAGCAGTTCTTC. Protein: CSVEYEVAGGKDNEQFF.

The CDR3 sequence: CATTVNNEQFF. As DNA, the CDR3 is TGTGCCACGACAGTGAACAATGAGCAGTTCTTC. The rearrangement joins TRBV19 to TRBJ2-1, with D possibly matching TRBD1 (5 bases). The ends were cut back, 10 bases at V and 5 bases at J, with 9 bases in the middle. Germline CDR1 is LNHDA and CDR2 is SQIVND (reference sequence). The CDR3 is 11 amino acids.

CDR3 amino acids: CASSQAVLVGELFF. The CDR3 DNA follows: TGCGCCAGCAGCCAGGCGGTATTAGTCGGGGAGCTGTTTTTT. The chain links TRBV4-1 to TRBJ2-2; D not resolved. V lost 3 bases and J 7 bases, leaving 12 bases between the germline ends. The CDR3 is 14 residues long. Germline V lookup: CDR1 MGHRA, CDR2 YSYEKL.

This chain joins TRBV5-1 and TRBJ1-5; tentatively, D is TRBD1 (5 bases). V was pared by 0 bases and J by 4 bases, with 8 bases between. Germline CDR1 reads SGHRS; CDR2 reads YFSETQ. The CDR3 runs 14 residues. CDR3 nucleotides: TGCGCCAGCAGCTTGGCAGGGACTAATCAGCCCCAGCATTTT. Protein product: CASSLAGTNQPQHF.

The chain carries TRBV7-6 and TRBJ1-5, with 7 bases identical to TRBD1. Germline V gene sequence: CDR1 SGHVS, CDR2 FNYEAQ. The V segment lost 5 bases and the J segment 4 bases; nucleotides outside the gene matches: 2. This CDR3 contains 13 residues. CDR3 residues: CASSQQGNQPQHF. The CDR3 DNA reads as TGTGCCAGCAGCCAACAGGGGAATCAGCCCCAGCATTTT.

V and J are TRBV9 and TRBJ2-7; 8 bases map to TRBD1. Germline V gene sequence: CDR1 SGDLS, CDR2 YYNGEE. With V trimmed by 0 bases and J by 5 bases, 4 bases remained unmatched. The CDR3 consists of 14 residues. CDR3 amino acids: CASSVEQGGDEQYF. The CDR3 DNA is TGTGCCAGCAGCGTAGAACAGGGGGGCGACGAGCAGTACTTC.

The genes are TRBV28 and TRBJ1-1; 7 nucleotides align to TRBD1. V was clipped by 5 bases and J by 0 bases; unmatched bases: 6. CDR3 size: 15 residues. Germline values: CDR1 MDHEN, CDR2 SYDVKM. CDR3 region: CASSPLDRMNTEAFF. For the CDR3, the DNA is TGTGCCAGCAGTCCCCTGGACAGGATGAACACTGAAGCTTTCTTT.

The chain links TRBV4-2 to TRBJ2-2; 10 bases align to TRBD2. The CDR3 sequence is 18 residues long. The ends lost 8 bases at V and 0 bases at J; junction bases unmatched: 12. The germline gives CDR1 LGHNA, CDR2 YNFKEQ. The CDR3: CASGRELAGVSNTGELFF. In nucleotides, the CDR3 is TGTGCCAGCGGACGCGAGCTAGCGGGAGTCTCGAACACCGGGGAGCTGTTTTTT.

The rearrangement joins TRBV5-1 to TRBJ1-1; 9 positions agree with TRBD1. Germline V CDR1 and CDR2: SGHRS, YFSETQ. CDR3 length equals 15 residues. V shed 1 base and J 7 bases; nucleotides not matched to a gene: 8. CDR3 amino acids: CASSLTGTGKIEAFF. The DNA of the CDR3 is TGCGCCAGCAGCTTGACCGGGACAGGGAAAATTGAAGCTTTCTTT.

The chain employs TRBV6-1 and TRBJ2-7; 7 nucleotides agree with TRBD1. The CDR3 runs 15 residues. Losses at the gene ends were 1 base for V and 0 bases for J; bases not matched to a gene: 3. Per the germline V gene, CDR1 is MNHNS and CDR2 is SASEGT. The CDR3 DNA is TGTGCCAGCAGTGAAGAGGGGGCGAGCTCCTACGAGCAGTACTTC. It translates to CASSEEGASSYEQYF.

The chain links TRBV7-2 to TRBJ1-4, with D tentatively TRBD1 (5 bases). From germline, CDR1 is SGHTA and CDR2 FQGNSA. The V end was cut by 3 bases, the J end by 8 bases, with 16 bases between. The CDR3 runs to 15 residues. The CDR3 DNA is TGTGCCAGCAGCTTTTGGGGTACGGGGGGGGAAAAACTGTTTTTT. Translated: CASSFWGTGGEKLFF.

The chain has TRBV15 and TRBJ2-1; TRBD1 matches at 7 bases. V shed 0 bases and J 4 bases; nucleotides not matched to a gene: 9. Per germline, CDR1 LNHNV and CDR2 YYDKDF (reference sequence). CDR3 size: 17 residues. The CDR3 protein is CATSRDRGQSEYNEQFF. CDR3 nucleotide sequence: TGTGCCACCAGCAGAGATCGGGGACAGTCCGAATACAATGAGCAGTTCTTC.

The chain couples TRBV6-1 to TRBJ1-2, with TRBD1 identical over 9 bases. This CDR3 has 16 residues. Germline V gene data show CDR1 as MNHNS and CDR2 as SASEGT. The V and J ends lost 1 base and 7 bases, in that order; junction bases with no gene match: 10. Written as DNA, the CDR3 is TGTGCCAGCAGTGAAGTACACACAGGGGGCAGAGGTGGCTACACCTTC. Translation gives CASSEVHTGGRGGYTF.